This TCR beta chain was retrieved from a study of blood T cell repertoires in COVID-19. On the study more broadly: Acute and convalescent COVID-19 specimens originated in the United States, Italy and Spain. T cells, B-cell-depleted T cells, or PBMCs provided the cDNA or gDNA that served as material.

The authors' processing: The authors estimated nucleated cell counts from reference gene primer amplification. Measured with immunoSEQ multiplex PCR; TCRdb has only the in-frame clones, and not every one. V and J calls and clone size are those listed in that table; D and trimming were worked out from the DNA. The table shows under 250,000 clones, with around 90% occurring only once. V was pared by 2 bases and J by 0 bases, with 8 bases between. CDR1 and CDR2 (germline): SGHKS, YYEKEE (reference sequence). CDR3 length: 15 amino acids. The sample consisted of peripheral blood. The V and J genes are TRBV5-5 and TRBJ1-4; D unclear. The receptor was isolated from a man aged 55 to 70 who had recovered from COVID-19. This CDR3 reads CASSFWAATNEKLFF. DNA of the CDR3: TGTGCCAGCAGCTTCTGGGCCGCAACTAATGAAAAACTGTTTTTT. Complete variable domain (other parts from reference TRBV5-5 and TRBJ1-4): DAGVTQSPTHLIKTRGQQVTLRCSPISGHKSVSWYQQVLGQGPQFIFQYYEKEERGRGNFPDRFSARQFPNYSSELNVNALLLGDSALYLCASSFWAATNEKLFFGSGTQLSVL.